These 23 T cell receptor beta chains share one sample of origin, sequenced in a study of blood T cell repertoires in COVID-19. Using immunoSEQ multiplex PCR, the repertoire was profiled, and TCRdb retains in-frame clones only, with some absent. The sample contains around 140,000 clones, around 80% of which appear only once. The sample was peripheral blood. The receptors derive from a man aged 45-65 years with acute or convalescent COVID-19.

V gene TRBV4-1 combines with J gene TRBJ2-5; possible D gene TRBD1, 5 bases. This CDR3 is 15 amino acids long. The V end lost 5 bases, the J end lost 5 bases, and 18 bases lay between the germline ends. Looked up from germline, CDR1 is MGHRA and CDR2 is YSYEKL. The CDR3 loop is CASSKWVGDWETQYF. CDR3 bases: TGCGCCAGCAGCAAGTGGGTAGGGGATTGGGAGACCCAGTACTTC.

The gene calls are TRBV30 and TRBJ2-2; TRBD1 might be the D (6 bases). With 2 bases removed from V and 1 base from J, the gap between germline ends came to 11 bases. Germline V gene sequence: CDR1 GTSNPN, CDR2 SVGIG (reference sequence). The CDR3 is 15 amino acids. The CDR3 nucleotides are TGTGCCTGGAGTTTGAGGGGGAGGAACACCGGGGAGCTGTTTTTT. Its translation: CAWSLRGRNTGELFF. The full variable domain, with the rest looked up from reference TRBV30 and TRBJ2-2, is SQTIHQWPATLVQPVGSPLSLECTVEGTSNPNLYWYRQAAGRGLQLLFYSVGIGQISSEVPQNLSASRPQDRQFILSSKKLLLSDSGFYLCAWSLRGRNTGELFFGEGSRLTVL.

The chain links TRBV5-1 to TRBJ2-5; the match to TRBD1 covers 9 bases. Germline V gene sequence: CDR1 SGHRS, CDR2 YFSETQ. This CDR3 has 13 residues. Germline trimming cut 7 bases from V and 2 bases from J; bases unmatched to any gene: 3. The CDR3, as DNA: TGCGCCAGCGCGGGACAGGGTCAAGAGACCCAGTACTTC. Translated, it gives CASAGQGQETQYF.

J is TRBJ1-6 and V is TRBV18; D might be TRBD1 (6 bases). Germline V CDR1 and CDR2: KGHSH, LQKENI. This CDR3 contains 14 residues. V was shortened by 0 bases and J by 10 bases, with 10 bases between the two germline ends. The CDR3 is CASSPPTGNSPLHF. CDR3 in DNA: TGTGCCAGCTCACCACCTACAGGGAACTCACCCCTCCACTTT.

The J gene is TRBJ1-3, the V gene TRBV7-8, with 7 bases lining up with TRBD1. This CDR3 region has 16 residues. Germline CDR1 reads SGHVS; CDR2 reads FQNEAQ. J gave up 0 bases and V 5 bases, and 7 bases lay outside the gene matches. CDR3 bases: TGTGCCAGCAGCAGTGGGACAGCAGACTCTGGAAACACCATATATTTT. This translates into CASSSGTADSGNTIYF.

The count of this clone is one. The chain combines TRBV5-8 with TRBJ2-7; weak D call: TRBD2 (6 bases). CDR1 SGHTS and CDR2 YDEGEE come from the germline V gene. This CDR3 comprises 14 residues. The V end was cut by 5 bases, the J end by 2 bases, with 14 bases between. For the CDR3, the DNA is TGTGCCAGCAGACGAAGCCCGGGAGCCTACGAGCAGTACGTC. Amino acid sequence: CASRRSPGAYEQYV.

This clone was observed a few times. V usage is TRBV6-6 and J usage is TRBJ1-1; D not resolved. The CDR3 extends over 11 amino acids. Trimming stripped 7 bases from V and 1 base from J, with 4 bases between. Germline values: CDR1 MNHNY, CDR2 SVGAGI (reference sequence). The CDR3 sequence: CASTKNTEAFF. The CDR3 bases are TGTGCCAGCACCAAGAACACTGAAGCTTTCTTT.

The gene calls are TRBV19 and TRBJ2-3; 9 bases align to TRBD1. Germline V lookup: CDR1 LNHDA, CDR2 SQIVND (reference sequence). V shed 4 bases and J 3 bases; nucleotides not matched to a gene: 5. This CDR3 region has 15 residues. The CDR3 region is CASSTTGGRTDTQYF. CDR3 sequence (DNA): TGTGCCAGTAGTACCACAGGGGGCCGAACAGATACGCAGTATTTT.

This chain uses TRBV11-3 with TRBJ2-2; a possible D gene is TRBD1 (6 bases). Between the trimmed V and J ends, which lost 7 bases and 7 bases, there was a span of 10 bases. The CDR3 is made up of 12 amino acids. CDR1 and CDR2 (germline): SGHNT, YENEEA. The CDR3 DNA follows: TGTGCCAGCAACCAGGGGATCGGGGAGCTGTTTTTT. Protein sequence: CASNQGIGELFF.

In this sample, this clone turned up many times. The chain couples TRBV7-6 to TRBJ1-5, with TRBD1 matching 9 bases. Per the germline V gene, CDR1 is SGHVS and CDR2 is FNYEAQ. V lost 5 bases and J lost 8; bases outside the gene matches: 10. The CDR3 has 15 amino acids. CDR3 bases: TGTGCCAGCAGCCCCGGACAGGGGCATATGGAGCCCCAGCATTTT. It specifies CASSPGQGHMEPQHF.

The chain uses TRBV6-5 and TRBJ2-7; 11 bases match TRBD2. The length of the CDR3 is 15 residues. V shed 5 bases and J 3 bases; nucleotides not matched to a gene: 6. Germline-derived CDR1 and CDR2 are MNHEY and SVGAGI. DNA of the CDR3: TGTGCCAGCAGTAAACGGACTAGCGGGTTCTACGAGCAGTACTTC. It is translated as CASSKRTSGFYEQYF.

The V call is TRBV19, the J call TRBJ1-1, with D perhaps TRBD1 (5 bases). The V end was cut by 3 bases, the J end by 1 base, with 9 bases between. Germline CDR1 and CDR2: LNHDA and SQIVND (reference sequence). CDR3 length: 14 amino acids. For the CDR3, the DNA is TGTGCCAGTAGTATTGGCAGGGCGAACACTGAAGCTTTCTTT. Amino acid sequence: CASSIGRANTEAFF. The whole variable domain, remainder taken from reference TRBV19 and TRBJ1-1, is DGGITQSPKYLFRKEGQNVTLSCEQNLNHDAMYWYRQDPGQGLRLIYYSQIVNDFQKGDIAEGYSVSREKKESFPLTVTSAQKNPTAFYLCASSIGRANTEAFFGQGTRLTVV.

The CDR3 nucleotides read TGTGCCAGCAGCTTAGAGGGTAGCCGGACTAGCGGGGGGGGATGCCAAGAGACCCAGTACTTC. Translating it yields CASSLEGSRTSGGGCQETQYF. This chain connects TRBV7-8 to TRBJ2-5; 15 bases line up with TRBD2. Germline V gene lookup returns CDR1 SGHVS and CDR2 FQNEAQ. CDR3 size: 21 residues. Unmatched junction bases numbered 13, after V lost 1 base and J lost 1 base. The whole variable domain, filled in from reference TRBV7-8 and TRBJ2-5, reads GAGVSQSPRYKVAKRGQDVALRCDPISGHVSLFWYQQALGQGPEFLTYFQNEAQLDKSGLPSDRFFAERPEGSVSTLKIQRTQQEDSAVYLCASSLEGSRTSGGGCQETQYFGPGTRLLVL.

The CDR3 nucleotides read TGTGCCAGCTCACCATTCGTCTCAGATACGCAGTATTTT. It specifies CASSPFVSDTQYF. The chain is built from TRBV18 and TRBJ2-3; D call uncertain. Germline V gives CDR1 KGHSH, CDR2 LQKENI. V lost 2 bases and J lost 4, with 7 bases in between. This CDR3 has 13 residues. The variable domain in full, completed from reference TRBV18 and TRBJ2-3, reads NAGVMQNPRHLVRRRGQEARLRCSPMKGHSHVYWYRQLPEEGLKFMVYLQKENIIDESGMPKERFSAEFPKEGPSILRIQQVVRGDSAAYFCASSPFVSDTQYFGPGTRLTVL.

Only a few counts were recorded for this clone. The chain has TRBV27 and TRBJ2-2; D is perhaps TRBD1 (6 bases). CDR1 is MNHEY, CDR2 SMNVEV, per germline (reference sequence). Trimming removed 6 bases at V and 0 bases at J, with 14 bases between. This CDR3 has 16 amino acids. CDR3 in DNA: TGTGCCAGCAGCAAGAGACAGGCTACGAACACCGGGGAGCTGTTTTTT. Translated, it gives CASSKRQATNTGELFF.

The chain couples TRBV18 to TRBJ1-3; D gene unclear. There are 17 residues in the CDR3. Per germline, CDR1 KGHSH and CDR2 LQKENI. V was clipped by 0 bases and J by 0 bases, with 12 bases between them. CDR3 protein: CASSPPIPGNSGNTIYF. CDR3 coding DNA: TGTGCCAGCTCACCACCAATCCCGGGGAACTCTGGAAACACCATATATTTT.

This clone was seen at least ten times. The chain employs TRBV7-9 and TRBJ1-2; the D gene is possibly TRBD1 (6 bases). Germline values: CDR1 SEHNR, CDR2 FQNEAQ (reference sequence). CDR3 size: 16 residues. V lost 0 bases and J lost 4, with 15 bases in between. In nucleotides, the CDR3 is TGTGCCAGCAGCTTAGCCGCAGGACAGCCTCCCTATGGCTACACCTTC. Protein product: CASSLAAGQPPYGYTF.

The V call is TRBV9, the J call TRBJ2-4, with D maybe TRBD2 (5 bases). Germline loops: CDR1 SGDLS, CDR2 YYNGEE. The CDR3 totals 13 residues. Trimming removed 3 bases at V and 6 bases at J, with 10 bases between. The CDR3: CASSAGLLNIQYF. CDR3 DNA: TGTGCCAGCAGCGCCGGACTCCTAAACATTCAGTACTTC.

The chain is built from TRBV29-1 and TRBJ1-1; D remains ambiguous. Germline V gene sequence: CDR1 SQVTM, CDR2 ANQGSEA. This CDR3 spans 16 amino acids. The germline V and J ends were trimmed by 1 base and 1 base, with 16 bases remaining between them. CDR3 bases: TGCAGCGTTGAAGGCTTGTTGGGCCCCACGAACACTGAAGCTTTCTTT. This translates into CSVEGLLGPTNTEAFF. The whole variable domain, remainder taken from reference TRBV29-1 and TRBJ1-1, is SAVISQKPSRDICQRGTSLTIQCQVDSQVTMMFWYRQQPGQSLTLIATANQGSEATYESGFVIDKFPISRPNLTFSTLTVSNMSPEDSSIYLCSVEGLLGPTNTEAFFGQGTRLTVV.

The gene calls are TRBV4-2 and TRBJ1-4, with a weak D call TRBD1 (6 bases). Trimming left V 0 bases short and J 5 bases short, with 13 bases between. In germline, CDR1 is LGHNA, CDR2 YNFKEQ. The CDR3 runs 16 residues. The CDR3, as DNA: TGTGCCAGCAGCCAAGATCGGGGGGCAGGGAATGAAAAACTGTTTTTT. Its protein is CASSQDRGAGNEKLFF.

This chain connects TRBV12-3 or TRBV12-4 to TRBJ1-1; D is uncertain. The CDR3 sequence is 13 residues long. Trimming cost V 6 bases and J 1 base, with 9 bases left between them. The CDR3 DNA is TGTGCCAGCAGACCCACAGAGAACACTGAAGCTTTCTTT. Its translation: CASRPTENTEAFF.

This chain uses TRBV3-1 (or the pseudogene TRBV3-2) with TRBJ2-5; possibly TRBD1 for D (6 bases). V was cut by 3 bases and J by 9 bases, with 11 bases left in between. The length of the CDR3 is 12 residues. Germline V gives CDR1 LGHDT, CDR2 YNNKEL (reference sequence). CDR3 protein: CASSHIQGAQYF. In DNA form, the CDR3 reads TGTGCCAGCAGCCATATACAGGGAGCCCAGTACTTC.

V is TRBV5-6 and J is TRBJ2-1; no clear D gene. Trimming left V 0 bases short and J 10 bases short, with 8 bases between. The CDR3 spans 12 residues. Germline CDR1 reads SGHDT; CDR2 reads YYEEEE. CDR3 DNA sequence: TGTGCCAGCAGCTTGGCTTCTAGAGAGCAGTTCTTC. Its protein product is CASSLASREQFF.